This TCR beta chain was sequenced during a study of shared clonotypes between healthy human individuals. Regarding the study as a whole: Sampling covered nothing but blood. Tissue TCR repertoires likely differ from those found in blood.

Method: immunoSEQ multiplex PCR; TCRdb's copy keeps in-frame clones and lacks some. This sample has more than 850,000 clones, with around 78% found just once. The V end was cut by 1 base, the J end by 2 bases, with 12 bases between. CDR1 MNHNS and CDR2 SASEGT come from the germline V gene. This CDR3 spans 16 amino acids. About this clone: Its cognate antigen is unknown.

Sequenced sample: memory CD4+ T cells from PBMCs. Subset indicated: CD45RA-negative fraction. The chain uses TRBV6-1 and TRBJ1-5; D is unclear. The sequence was obtained from a man aged 18-30 years in good health. Some clones in this sample may be carry-over from other donors' samples. The CDR3 DNA reads as TGTGCCAGCAGTGAAGGGTCAGCCCGTCGCAATCAGCCCCAGCATTTT. It encodes CASSEGSARRNQPQHF.